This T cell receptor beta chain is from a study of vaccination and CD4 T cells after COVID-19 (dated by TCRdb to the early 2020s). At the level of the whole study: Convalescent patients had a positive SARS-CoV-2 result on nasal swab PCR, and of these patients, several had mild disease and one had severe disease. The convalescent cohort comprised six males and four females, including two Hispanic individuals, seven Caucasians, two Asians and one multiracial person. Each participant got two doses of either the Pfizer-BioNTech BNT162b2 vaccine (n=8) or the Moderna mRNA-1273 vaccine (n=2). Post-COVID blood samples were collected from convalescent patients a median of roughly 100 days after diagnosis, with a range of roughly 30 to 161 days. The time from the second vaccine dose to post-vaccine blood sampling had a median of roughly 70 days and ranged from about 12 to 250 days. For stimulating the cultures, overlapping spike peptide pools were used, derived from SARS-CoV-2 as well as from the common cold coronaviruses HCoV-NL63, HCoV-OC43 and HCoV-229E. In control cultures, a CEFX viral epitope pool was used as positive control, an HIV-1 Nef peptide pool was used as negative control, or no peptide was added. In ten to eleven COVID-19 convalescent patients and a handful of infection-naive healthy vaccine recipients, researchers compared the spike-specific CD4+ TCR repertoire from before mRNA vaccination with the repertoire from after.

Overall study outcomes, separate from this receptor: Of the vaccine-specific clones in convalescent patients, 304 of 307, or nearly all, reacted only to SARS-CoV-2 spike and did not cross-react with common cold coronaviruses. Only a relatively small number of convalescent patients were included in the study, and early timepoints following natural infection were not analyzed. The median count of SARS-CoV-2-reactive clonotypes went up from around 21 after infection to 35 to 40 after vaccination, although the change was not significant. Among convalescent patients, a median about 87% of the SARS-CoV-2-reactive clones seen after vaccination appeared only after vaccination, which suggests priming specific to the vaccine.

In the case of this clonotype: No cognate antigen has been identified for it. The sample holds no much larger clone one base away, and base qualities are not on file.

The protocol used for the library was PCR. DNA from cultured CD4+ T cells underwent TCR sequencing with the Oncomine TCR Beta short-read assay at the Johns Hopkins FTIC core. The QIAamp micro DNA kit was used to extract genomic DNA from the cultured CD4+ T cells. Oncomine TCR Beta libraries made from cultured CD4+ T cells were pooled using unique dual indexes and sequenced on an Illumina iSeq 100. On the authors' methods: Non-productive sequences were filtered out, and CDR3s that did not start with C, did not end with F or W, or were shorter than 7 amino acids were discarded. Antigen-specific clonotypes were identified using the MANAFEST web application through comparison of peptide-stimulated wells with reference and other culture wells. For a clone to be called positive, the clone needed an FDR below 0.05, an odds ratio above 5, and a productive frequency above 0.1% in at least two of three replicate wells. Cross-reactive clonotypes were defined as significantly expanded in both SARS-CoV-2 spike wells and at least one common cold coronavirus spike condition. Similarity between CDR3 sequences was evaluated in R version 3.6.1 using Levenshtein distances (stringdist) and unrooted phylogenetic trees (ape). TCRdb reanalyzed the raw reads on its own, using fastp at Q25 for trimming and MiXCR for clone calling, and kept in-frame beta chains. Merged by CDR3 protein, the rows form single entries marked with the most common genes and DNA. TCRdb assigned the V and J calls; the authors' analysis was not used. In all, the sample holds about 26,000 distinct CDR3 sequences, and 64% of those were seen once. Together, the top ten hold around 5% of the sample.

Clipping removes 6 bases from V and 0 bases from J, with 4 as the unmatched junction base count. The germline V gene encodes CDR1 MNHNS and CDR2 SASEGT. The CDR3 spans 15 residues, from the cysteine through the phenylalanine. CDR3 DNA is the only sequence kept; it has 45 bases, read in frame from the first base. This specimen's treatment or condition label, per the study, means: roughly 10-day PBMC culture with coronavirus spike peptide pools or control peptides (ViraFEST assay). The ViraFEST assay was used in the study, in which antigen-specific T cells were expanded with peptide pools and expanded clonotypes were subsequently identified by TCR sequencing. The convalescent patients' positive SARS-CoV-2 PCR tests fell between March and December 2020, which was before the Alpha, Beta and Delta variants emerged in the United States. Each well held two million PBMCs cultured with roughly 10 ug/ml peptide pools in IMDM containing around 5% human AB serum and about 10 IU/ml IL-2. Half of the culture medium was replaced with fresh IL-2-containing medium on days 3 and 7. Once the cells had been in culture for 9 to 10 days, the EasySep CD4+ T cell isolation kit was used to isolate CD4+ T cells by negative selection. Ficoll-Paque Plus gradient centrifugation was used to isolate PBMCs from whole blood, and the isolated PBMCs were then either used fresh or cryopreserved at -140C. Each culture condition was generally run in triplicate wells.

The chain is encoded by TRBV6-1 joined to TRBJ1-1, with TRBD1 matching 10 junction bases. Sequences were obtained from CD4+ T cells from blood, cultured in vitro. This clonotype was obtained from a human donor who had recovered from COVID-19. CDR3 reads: CASSRDRGLNTEAFF. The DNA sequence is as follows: TGTGCCAGCAGCCGGGACAGGGGCCTGAACACTGAAGCTTTCTTT.